These T cell receptor beta chains were read from a single sample in a study of blood T cells in healthy people across ages. TCRdb fed the 5' RACE reads into MiXCR, producing one record per CDR3 protein. The sample lists about 760,000 distinct CDR3 sequences; roughly 25% were seen once. A further study also used this sample, focusing on T cells of mothers and their children.

The specimen was blood. The receptors here all came from a boy aged 5-17 years in good health. Both conserved end residues are part of each CDR3. Each record gives: V gene, clone size, J gene, CDR3 protein. Rows may omit the clone size; those that give it use once, few, many or a size class.

TRBV4-3	NA	TRBJ2-5	CASSPDGSSGETQYF
TRBV28	few	TRBJ2-1	CASSLSLAGGPDEQFF
TRBV5-5	few	TRBJ2-3	CASRPGTSGLTDTQYF
TRBV12-5	NA	TRBJ2-1	CASGLVGGTEQFF
TRBV29-1	NA	TRBJ2-7	CSVRSGVYEQYF
TRBV29-1	NA	TRBJ2-7	CSGVGQETYEQYF
TRBV7-6	NA	TRBJ2-2	CASSLGPKAVTGELFF
TRBV12-3/TRBV12-4	few	TRBJ2-3	CASSWGGGTFTDTQYF
TRBV21-1	few	TRBJ2-7	CASRPGRRSIHEQYF
TRBV11-2	NA	TRBJ2-7	CASSLQRTYEQYF
TRBV19	NA	TRBJ1-5	CASSYRGTPVQSQPQHF
TRBV6-5	NA	TRBJ1-2	CAAGPDGARGYTF
TRBV12-3/TRBV12-4	NA	TRBJ2-5	CASISAPSETQYF
TRBV4-1	few	TRBJ2-7	CASSQDGGHSYEQYF
TRBV7-2	NA	TRBJ1-4	CASSGDRGGEKLFF
TRBV3-1	NA	TRBJ1-4	CASRKTGSGNEKLFF
TRBV20-1	NA	TRBJ1-4	CSAREGTSGTEKLFF
TRBV20-1	NA	TRBJ2-5	CSARLTGWETQYF
TRBV20-1	NA	TRBJ2-1	CSASGRGSYNEQFF
TRBV12-3/TRBV12-4	few	TRBJ2-5	CASSPRPGQGTQETQYF
TRBV29-1	NA	TRBJ2-3	CSVDLAGHVDTQYF
TRBV13	NA	TRBJ1-3	CASSRGQGAYGNTIYF
TRBV20-1	NA	TRBJ2-1	CSGLLVSYNEQFF
TRBV6-5	few	TRBJ2-5	CASRSLGGRETQYF
TRBV24-1	few	TRBJ2-2	CATSDSHLAGGSAGELFF
TRBV29-1	NA	TRBJ2-7	CSVEEGEQYF
TRBV4-1	many	NA	CASSQDASSYEQYF
TRBV20-1	few	TRBJ2-5	CSARAPYGGDETQYF
TRBV20-1	few	TRBJ1-4	CSARQGWEKLFF
TRBV7-2	NA	TRBJ2-7	CASSSPVQQYF
TRBV7-3	NA	NA	CASSLSSSGGSHEQYF
TRBV12-3/TRBV12-4	NA	TRBJ2-7	CASSPGTPDGQYF
TRBV20-1	NA	NA	CSASSGGPATEQFF
TRBV29-1	few	TRBJ1-4	CSTRTGDTNEKLFF
TRBV11-2	few	TRBJ2-1	CASSFLGTEQFF
TRBV29-1	NA	TRBJ1-1	CSVVGQVNTEAFF
TRBV29-1	many	TRBJ2-5	CSVSTGGQETQYF
TRBV24-1	NA	TRBJ2-2	CATSRDYHTGELFF
TRBV28	NA	TRBJ2-7	CASNTPSGKRYEQYF
TRBV27	few	TRBJ2-7	CASSFASGRGEQYF
TRBV4-1	NA	TRBJ2-3	CASSQDRVFPGTSGDLAQYF
TRBV29-1	NA	TRBJ1-4	CSVEEGVSEKLFF
TRBV29-1	few	NA	CSVEESGGSEQYF
TRBV5-1	NA	TRBJ2-3	CASSSAGPSTDTQYF
TRBV5-6	NA	TRBJ2-3	CASRYTPGPLTDTQYF